This T cell receptor (beta chain) was recorded in a study of blood T cell repertoires in COVID-19. Study-wide context: Acute and convalescent COVID-19 samples came from the United States, Italy and Spain. Sample material is recorded as cDNA or gDNA derived from T cells, B-cell-depleted T cells, or PBMCs.

Data came from immunoSEQ multiplex PCR; TCRdb stores just in-frame clones and leaves some out. The sample lists around 300,000 clones, just over 85% occurring once. Germline lookup yields CDR1 PRHDT and CDR2 FYEKMQ (reference sequence). The CDR3 has 15 residues. The V and J ends lost 5 bases and 0 bases respectively, with 8 bases between them. The receptor comes from a woman aged 25-40 years with active or convalescent COVID-19. Sequencing was performed on peripheral blood. V and J are TRBV13 and TRBJ2-6; no reliable D call. CDR3 sequence (DNA): TGTGCCAGCAGCCTCCGTAGCTCTGGGGCCAACGTCCTGACTTTC. The encoded protein is CASSLRSSGANVLTF.